What follows are 7 T cell receptor beta chains derived from one specimen sequenced in a study of OX40 agonist ivuxolimab in advanced cancers. Data came from immunoSEQ multiplex PCR; TCRdb stores just in-frame clones and leaves some out. In the table there are 70,000 or so clones, 80% to 95% of which are singletons. Sequencing used CD4+ or CD8+ T cells sorted from blood, obtained in a trial of the OX40 agonist ivuxolimab. These receptors originate from an adult with an advanced solid tumor such as melanoma, head and neck, liver or kidney cancer.

This clone appeared once. The V gene is TRBV11-2, the J gene TRBJ2-2; D remains ambiguous. Trimming took off 2 bases at V and 9 bases at J, with 10 bases between the two ends. CDR1 is SGHAT, CDR2 FQNNGV, per germline. CDR3 length equals 13 residues. The CDR3 loop is CASSLSSRRELFF. CDR3 in DNA: TGTGCCAGCAGCTTATCCTCAAGAAGGGAGCTGTTTTTT.

The J gene is TRBJ2-1, the V gene TRBV7-3; maybe TRBD2 (6 bases). The V and J ends lost 0 bases and 5 bases respectively, with 20 bases between them. Germline CDR1 reads SGHTA; CDR2 reads FQGTGA. The CDR3 is 18 amino acids. The CDR3 loop reads CASSLTAGFTGANNEQFF. The CDR3, as DNA: TGTGCCAGCAGCTTAACCGCTGGCTTTACGGGAGCAAACAATGAGCAGTTCTTC.

This chain joins TRBV11-2 and TRBJ1-3; D is unresolved. CDR1 is SGHAT and CDR2 is FQNNGV in the germline V gene. With 3 bases removed from V and 0 bases from J, the gap between germline ends came to 6 bases. The CDR3 sequence is 14 residues long. The CDR3 DNA is TGTGCCAGCAGCTTCGGTCTCTCTGGAAACACCATATATTTT. Translated: CASSFGLSGNTIYF.

The genes are TRBV5-1 and TRBJ1-4; the D is unclear. This CDR3 comprises 13 residues. Trimming left V 4 bases short and J 6 bases short, with 10 bases between. Germline V CDR1 and CDR2: SGHRS, YFSETQ. This CDR3 reads CASSAASYEKLFF. CDR3 DNA sequence: TGCGCCAGCAGCGCGGCATCATATGAAAAACTGTTTTTT.

The rearrangement links TRBV28 to TRBJ2-1; 15 nucleotides match TRBD2. V was pared by 7 bases and J by 7 bases, with 5 bases of the junction left unmatched. Germline lookup yields CDR1 MDHEN and CDR2 SYDVKM. CDR3 length: 15 residues. CDR3 nucleotides: TGTGCCAGCATTCCCGGGACTAGCGGGAGGAATGAGCAGTTCTTC. Translation gives CASIPGTSGRNEQFF.

The DNA for the CDR3 is TGTGCCAGCAGCTTGACTACGCACAGGGGGCCTGCTTTCTTT. Amino acids: CASSLTTHRGPAFF. V usage is TRBV5-4 and J usage is TRBJ1-1; 9 bases match TRBD1. The germline V gene encodes CDR1 SGHNT and CDR2 YYREEE (reference sequence). The CDR3 consists of 14 residues. V shed 1 base and J 11 bases; nucleotides not matched to a gene: 9.

This sequence joins TRBV18 and TRBJ1-1; TRBD1 agrees at 9 bases. Germline loops: CDR1 KGHSH, CDR2 LQKENI. The CDR3 extends over 14 amino acids. With V trimmed by 6 bases and J by 5 bases, 7 bases remained unmatched. The CDR3 spells CASSSDRGGTEAFF. For the CDR3, the DNA is TGTGCCAGCTCGTCCGACAGGGGGGGGACTGAAGCTTTCTTT.